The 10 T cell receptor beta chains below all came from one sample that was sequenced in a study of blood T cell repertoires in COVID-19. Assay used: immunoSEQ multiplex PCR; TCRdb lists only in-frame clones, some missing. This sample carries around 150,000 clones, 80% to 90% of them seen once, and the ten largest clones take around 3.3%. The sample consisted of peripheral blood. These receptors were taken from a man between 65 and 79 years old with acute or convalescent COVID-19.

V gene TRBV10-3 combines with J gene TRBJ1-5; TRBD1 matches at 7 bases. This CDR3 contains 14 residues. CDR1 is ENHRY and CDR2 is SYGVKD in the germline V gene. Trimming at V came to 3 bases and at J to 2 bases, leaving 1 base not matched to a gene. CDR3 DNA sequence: TGTGCCATCAGTGAAGACAGGGGCAATCAGCCCCAGCATTTT. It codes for CAISEDRGNQPQHF.

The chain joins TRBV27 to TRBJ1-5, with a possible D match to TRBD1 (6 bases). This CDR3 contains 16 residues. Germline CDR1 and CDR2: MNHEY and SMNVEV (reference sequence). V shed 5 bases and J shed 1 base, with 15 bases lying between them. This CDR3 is CASSLQGMGSNQPQHF. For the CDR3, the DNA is TGTGCCAGCAGTCTACAGGGAATGGGCAGCAATCAGCCCCAGCATTTT.

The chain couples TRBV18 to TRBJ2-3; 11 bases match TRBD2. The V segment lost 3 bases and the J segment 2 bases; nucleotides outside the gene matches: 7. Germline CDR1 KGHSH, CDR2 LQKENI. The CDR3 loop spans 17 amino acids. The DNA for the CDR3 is TGTGCCAGCTCACCGGAACTAGCGGGGGCCGTCACAGATACGCAGTATTTT. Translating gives CASSPELAGAVTDTQYF.

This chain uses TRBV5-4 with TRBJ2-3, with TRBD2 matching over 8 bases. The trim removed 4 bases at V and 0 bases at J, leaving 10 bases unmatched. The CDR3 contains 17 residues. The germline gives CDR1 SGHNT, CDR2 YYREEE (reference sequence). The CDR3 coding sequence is TGTGCCAGCAGCCACGGGAGCGGGAGAGCTAGCACAGATACGCAGTATTTT. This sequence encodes CASSHGSGRASTDTQYF.

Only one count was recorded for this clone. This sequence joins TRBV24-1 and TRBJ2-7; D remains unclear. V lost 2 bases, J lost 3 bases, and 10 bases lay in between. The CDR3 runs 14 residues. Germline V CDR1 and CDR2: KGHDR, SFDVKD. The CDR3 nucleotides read TGTGCCACCAGTGATTCGACACTCAGCTACGAGCAGTACTTC. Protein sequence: CATSDSTLSYEQYF.

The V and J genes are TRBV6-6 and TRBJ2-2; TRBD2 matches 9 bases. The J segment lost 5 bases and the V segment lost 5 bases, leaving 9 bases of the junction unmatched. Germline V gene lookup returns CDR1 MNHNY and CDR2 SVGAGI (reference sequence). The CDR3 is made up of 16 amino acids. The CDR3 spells CASSPVRSGRTGELFF. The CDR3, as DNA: TGTGCCAGCAGTCCCGTCAGGAGCGGGAGGACCGGGGAGCTGTTTTTT.

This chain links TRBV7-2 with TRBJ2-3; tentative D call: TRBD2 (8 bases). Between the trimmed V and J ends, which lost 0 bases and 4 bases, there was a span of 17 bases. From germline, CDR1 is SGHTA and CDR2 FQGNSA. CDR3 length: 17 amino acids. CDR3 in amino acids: CASSLAEGAGGPDTQYF. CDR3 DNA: TGTGCCAGCAGCTTAGCGGAGGGGGCGGGAGGACCAGATACGCAGTATTTT.

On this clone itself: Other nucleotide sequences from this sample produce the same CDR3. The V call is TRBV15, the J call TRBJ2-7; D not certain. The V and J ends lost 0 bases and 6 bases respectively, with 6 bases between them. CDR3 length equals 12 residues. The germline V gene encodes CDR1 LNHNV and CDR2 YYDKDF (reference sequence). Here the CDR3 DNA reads TGTGCCACCAGCAGAGATCGGGTCGAGCAGTACTTC. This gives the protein CATSRDRVEQYF.

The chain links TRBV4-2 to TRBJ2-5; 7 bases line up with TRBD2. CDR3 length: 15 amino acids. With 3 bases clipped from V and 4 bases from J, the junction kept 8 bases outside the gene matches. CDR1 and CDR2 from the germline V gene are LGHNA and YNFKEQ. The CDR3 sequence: CASSHRRGSGETQYF. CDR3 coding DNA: TGTGCCAGCAGCCACCGGCGGGGGAGCGGAGAGACCCAGTACTTC.

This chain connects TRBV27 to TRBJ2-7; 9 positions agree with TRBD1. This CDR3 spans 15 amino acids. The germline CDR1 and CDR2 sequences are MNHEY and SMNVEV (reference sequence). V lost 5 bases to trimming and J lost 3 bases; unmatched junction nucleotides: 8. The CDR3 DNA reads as TGTGCCAGCAGTCCAAGGACAGGGGTTCTCTACGAGCAGTACTTC. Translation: CASSPRTGVLYEQYF.